The 20 T cell receptor beta chains given below trace back to one sample, sequenced in a study of shared T cell receptors in the human thymus. TCRdb's copy holds only in-frame clones and misses some; the assay was immunoSEQ multiplex PCR. The sample includes about 660,000 clones, approximately 88% of them seen just once. The same data also contributed to another study, on human thymus T cells.

The sequencing input was thymocytes. All receptors come from a boy younger than two with a congenital heart defect.

With respect to this clone: An end of the junction does not agree with germline; a read error may underlie this. The genes are TRBV7-2 and TRBJ2-7, with 10 positions matching TRBD1. Germline V gives CDR1 SGHTA, CDR2 FQGNSA. The CDR3 totals 16 residues. The DNA of the CDR3 is TGTGCCAGCACCTTAGGCTCGGGACAGGGGTCCTACGAGCAGTACTTC. It specifies CASTLGSGQGSYEQYF.

V usage is TRBV29-1 and J usage is TRBJ2-1; D uncertain. Germline V gives CDR1 SQVTM, CDR2 ANQGSEA. V shed 6 bases and J shed 7 bases, with 4 bases lying between them. This CDR3 region has 9 residues. The CDR3 DNA reads as TGCAGCGTCCCTAATGAGCAGTTCTTC. It yields the protein CSVPNEQFF.

This clone has only a few counts. This sequence joins TRBV5-4 and TRBJ1-1; a weak D match, TRBD1 (5 bases). CDR3 length: 13 residues. Germline V lookup: CDR1 SGHNT, CDR2 YYREEE (reference sequence). The V gene lost 3 bases and the J gene lost 1 base, with 7 bases spanning the gap. The CDR3 DNA is TGTGCCAGCAGCTCCCAGGGGAACACTGAAGCTTTCTTT. It specifies CASSSQGNTEAFF.

The chain joins TRBV28 to TRBJ1-2; TRBD1 is a possible D gene (5 bases). The CDR3 runs to 15 residues. Trimming removed 5 bases at V and 8 bases at J, with 21 bases between. Per the germline V gene, CDR1 is MDHEN and CDR2 is SYDVKM. The CDR3: CASSPTLEGECGYTF. As DNA, the CDR3 is TGTGCCAGCAGTCCTACCCTTGAAGGGGAATGCGGCTACACCTTC.

This clone has a handful of counts. J is TRBJ2-5 and V is TRBV4-2; 13 nucleotides align to TRBD2. Germline loops: CDR1 LGHNA, CDR2 YNFKEQ. The J segment lost 0 bases and the V segment lost 1 base, leaving 11 bases of the junction unmatched. The CDR3 totals 20 residues. The CDR3 nucleotides are TGTGCCAGCAGCCAAGCATCCGGGACTAGCGGGGAGGAGTACCAAGAGACCCAGTACTTC. Amino acids: CASSQASGTSGEEYQETQYF.

The rearrangement links TRBV10-3 to TRBJ2-1; 11 bases are shared with TRBD2. Germline CDR1 reads ENHRY; CDR2 reads SYGVKD. J gave up 0 bases and V 6 bases, and 13 bases lay outside the gene matches. This CDR3 is 19 amino acids long. CDR3 protein: CAISQLAGVYRSSYNEQFF. DNA for the CDR3: TGTGCCATCAGCCAACTAGCGGGAGTTTATCGGAGCTCCTACAATGAGCAGTTCTTC.

The CDR3 DNA reads TGTGCCAGCAGCGGTTCGACAGGGGATCCCGACTATGGCTACACCTTC. Translation gives CASSGSTGDPDYGYTF. The rearrangement links TRBV5-5 to TRBJ1-2; 8 bases line up with TRBD1. The CDR3 loop spans 16 amino acids. Germline-derived CDR1 and CDR2 are SGHKS and YYEKEE (reference sequence). V was clipped by 4 bases and J by 3 bases; unmatched bases: 11.

The chain is built from TRBV27 and TRBJ2-7; TRBD1 matches 10 bases. The J segment lost 7 bases and the V segment lost 8 bases, leaving 8 bases of the junction unmatched. Germline V lookup: CDR1 MNHEY, CDR2 SMNVEV (reference sequence). CDR3 length: 13 amino acids. The CDR3 here is CASRDRGSCEQYF. The CDR3 DNA reads as TGTGCCAGCCGGGACAGGGGTTCTTGTGAGCAGTACTTC.

V gene TRBV19 combines with J gene TRBJ1-5; a weak D match, TRBD1 (6 bases). The CDR3 sequence is 15 residues long. The germline V gene encodes CDR1 LNHDA and CDR2 SQIVND (reference sequence). Trimming stripped 5 bases from V and 4 bases from J, with 15 bases between. The CDR3 DNA reads as TGTGCCAGTAGTCCGAGACAGGCAAATAATCAGCCCCAGCATTTT. Translation: CASSPRQANNQPQHF.

The rearrangement joins TRBV5-6 to TRBJ1-1; 7 bases agree with TRBD1. CDR1 SGHDT and CDR2 YYEEEE come from the germline V gene. CDR3 length: 15 amino acids. Unmatched junction bases numbered 5, after V lost 2 bases and J lost 1 base. The CDR3 DNA is TGTGCCAGCAGCTTAAAAAGACAGGGGAACACTGAAGCTTTCTTT. Its protein is CASSLKRQGNTEAFF.

The CDR3 DNA is TGTGCCAGCAGTTTCGGACTAGCGGGAGAGTCCAATGAGCAGTTCTTC. Its protein product is CASSFGLAGESNEQFF. The chain carries TRBV28 and TRBJ2-1; 13 bases fit TRBD2. Trimming took 3 bases from V and 6 from J; bases not matched to a gene: 5. Per germline, CDR1 MDHEN and CDR2 SYDVKM. This CDR3 is built from 16 residues. The variable domain in full, with the rest retrieved from reference TRBV28 and TRBJ2-1, is DVKVTQSSRYLVKRTGEKVFLECVQDMDHENMFWYRQDPGLGLRLIYFSYDVKMKEKGDIPEGYSVSREKKERFSLILESASTNQTSMYLCASSFGLAGESNEQFFGPGTRLTVL.

The CDR3 sequence: CASSFPSRGLLYGYTF. The CDR3 DNA reads TGTGCCAGCAGTTTTCCATCCAGGGGGCTACTCTATGGCTACACCTTC. The chain carries TRBV28 and TRBJ1-2, with 8 bases lining up with TRBD1. CDR3 length: 16 residues. V lost 3 bases to trimming and J lost 4 bases; unmatched junction nucleotides: 10. Germline V gene lookup returns CDR1 MDHEN and CDR2 SYDVKM.

V usage is TRBV10-3 and J usage is TRBJ1-2; 8 bases fit TRBD1. The ends lost 2 bases at V and 3 bases at J; junction bases unmatched: 8. The CDR3 loop spans 16 amino acids. Germline V gene data show CDR1 as ENHRY and CDR2 as SYGVKD. The CDR3 region is CAISEARQGTHYGYTF. CDR3 sequence (DNA): TGTGCCATCAGTGAGGCAAGACAGGGGACCCACTATGGCTACACCTTC.

The CDR3 is CASTAGRHGYTF. DNA of the CDR3: TGTGCCAGCACCGCAGGGCGGCATGGCTACACCTTC. The chain couples TRBV6-1 to TRBJ1-2; tentative D call: TRBD1 (5 bases). Trimming took 7 bases from V and 6 from J, leaving 12 bases between them. Germline values: CDR1 MNHNS, CDR2 SASEGT. The CDR3 totals 12 residues.

This chain links TRBV20-1 with TRBJ2-3; the D is unclear. Per germline, CDR1 DFQATT and CDR2 SNEGSKA (reference sequence). V was clipped by 6 bases and J by 9 bases, with 13 bases between them. The CDR3 is made up of 11 amino acids. The CDR3 protein is CSAPTMRTQYF. The CDR3 DNA follows: TGCAGTGCCCCCACCATGAGGACGCAGTATTTT.

V usage is TRBV5-1 and J usage is TRBJ1-2; D unresolved. V shed 5 bases and J shed 3 bases, with 14 bases lying between them. Germline V gives CDR1 SGHRS, CDR2 YFSETQ. This CDR3 spans 14 amino acids. This chain's CDR3 is CASSEAQAYYGYTF. The CDR3 bases are TGCGCCAGCAGTGAAGCTCAGGCGTACTATGGCTACACCTTC. Full variable domain (rest looked up from reference TRBV5-1 and TRBJ1-2): KAGVTQTPRYLIKTRGQQVTLSCSPISGHRSVSWYQQTPGQGLQFLFEYFSETQRNKGNFPGRFSGRQFSNSRSEMNVSTLELGDSALYLCASSEAQAYYGYTFGSGTRLTVV.

The rearrangement joins TRBV5-1 to TRBJ1-2, with D possibly TRBD1 on 5 matching bases. V lost 0 bases, J lost 3 bases, and 12 bases lay in between. The germline gives CDR1 SGHRS, CDR2 YFSETQ. CDR3 length: 15 residues. Here the CDR3 reads CASSLAGEAYYGYTF. CDR3 bases: TGCGCCAGCAGCTTGGCGGGGGAGGCCTACTATGGCTACACCTTC.

This sequence joins TRBV7-9 and TRBJ2-3; D is undetermined. The CDR3 has 15 residues. The V end was cut by 7 bases, the J end by 6 bases, with 20 bases between. CDR1 is SEHNR, CDR2 FQNEAQ, per germline (reference sequence). CDR3 residues: CASNSQTGLVDTQYF. DNA for the CDR3: TGTGCCAGCAACTCCCAGACTGGCCTGGTCGATACGCAGTATTTT. The full variable domain, its missing parts supplied by reference TRBV7-9 and TRBJ2-3, is DTGVSQNPRHKITKRGQNVTFRCDPISEHNRLYWYRQTLGQGPEFLTYFQNEAQLEKSRLLSDRFSAERPKGSFSTLEIQRTEQGDSAMYLCASNSQTGLVDTQYFGPGTRLTVL.

The V call is TRBV19, the J call TRBJ2-1; tentative D call: TRBD1 (6 bases). CDR1 and CDR2 from the germline V gene are LNHDA and SQIVND (reference sequence). This CDR3 is 21 amino acids long. The germline V and J ends were trimmed by 1 base and 0 bases, with 25 bases remaining between them. The CDR3 loop reads CASSIAPNWRQGPFSYNEQFF. CDR3 DNA: TGTGCCAGTAGTATAGCTCCCAACTGGAGGCAGGGGCCCTTCTCCTACAATGAGCAGTTCTTC.

This clone was seen just once. The chain is built from TRBV27 and TRBJ2-5; tentative D call: TRBD2 (6 bases). The CDR3 length is 13 residues. V was trimmed by 4 bases and J by 3 bases, leaving 9 bases between them. CDR1 is MNHEY and CDR2 is SMNVEV in the germline V gene (reference sequence). CDR3 in DNA: TGTGCCAGCAGTTCCGGAGGGGAAGAGACCCAGTACTTC. This codes for CASSSGGEETQYF.